The 16 T cell receptor beta chains in this list originate from one sample, sequenced in a study of blood T cell repertoires in COVID-19. The protocol was immunoSEQ multiplex PCR, while the TCRdb copy is restricted to in-frame clones and leaves out a portion. Of 170,000 or so clones in the sample, 89% were seen once. Sequenced input: peripheral blood. The origin of the receptors is a man younger than 35 who had recovered from COVID-19.

This clone is a singleton in its sample. The chain is built from TRBV2 and TRBJ2-2, with D tentatively TRBD2 (6 bases). The germline V gene encodes CDR1 SNHLY and CDR2 FYNNEI. Trimming pared 7 bases from V and 7 bases from J, leaving 10 bases between. This CDR3 contains 12 residues. CDR3 sequence reads: CASTGVVGELFF. CDR3 DNA sequence: TGTGCCAGCACGGGAGTGGTCGGGGAGCTGTTTTTT.

This rearrangement joins TRBV9 to TRBJ2-3; 12 bases agree with TRBD2. CDR1 and CDR2 from the germline V gene are SGDLS and YYNGEE. The V segment lost 2 bases and the J segment 3 bases; nucleotides outside the gene matches: 10. The CDR3 totals 18 residues. The CDR3 loop reads CASSVGLAGASRTDTQYF. In DNA form, the CDR3 reads TGTGCCAGCAGCGTGGGACTAGCGGGCGCGTCGCGGACAGATACGCAGTATTTT.

The V gene is TRBV20-1, the J gene TRBJ2-1; D unclear. CDR1 is DFQATT and CDR2 is SNEGSKA in the germline V gene (reference sequence). This CDR3 is 11 amino acids long. The V gene lost 3 bases and the J gene lost 8 bases, with 8 bases spanning the gap. DNA of the CDR3: TGCAGTGCTAGTTGGGCTGATGAGCAGTTCTTC. Translating gives CSASWADEQFF.

V is TRBV27 and J is TRBJ1-1, with D tentatively TRBD1 (5 bases). This CDR3 comprises 15 residues. Trimming removed 6 bases from V and 4 bases from J, with 18 bases in between. The germline V gene encodes CDR1 MNHEY and CDR2 SMNVEV (reference sequence). CDR3 residues: CASRYTVGGTTEAFF. The CDR3 DNA follows: TGTGCCAGCAGATATACCGTGGGAGGGACCACTGAAGCTTTCTTT.

The rearrangement uses TRBV5-1 and TRBJ1-2, with 7 bases identical to TRBD1. Trimming cost V 0 bases and J 6 bases; bases outside gene matches: 8. This CDR3 is 15 amino acids long. Germline V CDR1 and CDR2: SGHRS, YFSETQ. CDR3: CASSLAVTGFDGYTF. The CDR3 DNA sequence: TGCGCCAGCAGCTTGGCCGTGACAGGGTTCGATGGCTACACCTTC.

This sequence joins TRBV3-1 (or the pseudogene TRBV3-2) and TRBJ2-4, with no clear D. V was clipped by 2 bases and J by 8 bases, with 10 bases between them. The CDR3 has 13 amino acids. CDR1 is LGHDT, CDR2 YNNKEL, per germline (reference sequence). The CDR3 region has the DNA TGTGCCAGCAGCCAATGGGCCTCAGACATTCAGTACTTC. This sequence encodes CASSQWASDIQYF.

V usage is TRBV28 and J usage is TRBJ2-3; 14 nucleotides align to TRBD2. The CDR3 spans 18 residues. J lost 5 bases, V lost 9 bases, and 16 bases had no gene match. The germline V gene has CDR1 MDHEN and CDR2 SYDVKM. The CDR3 nucleotides are TGTGCCAGTTCTCGGACTAGCGGGAGGCCAGAGAGGGGAGATACGCAGTATTTT. Its protein is CASSRTSGRPERGDTQYF.

This chain connects TRBV6-6 to TRBJ2-1; TRBD2 matches at 11 bases. Trimming removed 8 bases from V and 4 bases from J; junction bases left unmatched: 7. The CDR3 totals 15 residues. Germline V gene lookup returns CDR1 MNHNY and CDR2 SVGAGI (reference sequence). As DNA, the CDR3 is TGTGCCAGCGCAACCGGGACTAGCGGATACAATGAGCAGTTCTTC. Protein: CASATGTSGYNEQFF.

V and J are TRBV9 and TRBJ2-3, with TRBD1 as a possible D gene (6 bases). Deletions cut 0 bases from V and 8 bases from J, with 16 bases between. CDR1 is SGDLS and CDR2 is YYNGEE in the germline V gene. The CDR3 is made up of 15 amino acids. The CDR3 loop is CASSVEGTRGGTQYF. The CDR3, as DNA: TGTGCCAGCAGCGTAGAGGGGACCAGGGGTGGTACGCAGTATTTT.

The chain recombines TRBV10-1 with TRBJ1-1; possible D gene TRBD1, 5 bases. Germline CDR1 and CDR2: WNHNN and SYGVQD (reference sequence). Deletions cut 0 bases from V and 7 bases from J, with 9 bases between. This CDR3 spans 13 amino acids. The CDR3 DNA reads as TGCGCCAGCAGTGAGTCACCGGGACTTGAAGCTTTCTTT. Residues: CASSESPGLEAFF.

This clone was detected only once. This chain joins TRBV7-2 and TRBJ2-3; 9 bases line up with TRBD2. J gave up 5 bases and V 2 bases, and 11 bases lay outside the gene matches. CDR3 length: 17 amino acids. Looked up from germline, CDR1 is SGHTA and CDR2 is FQGNSA. The CDR3: CASSLWRKREAVDTQYF. CDR3 nucleotide sequence: TGTGCCAGCAGCTTATGGAGAAAGCGGGAGGCGGTAGATACGCAGTATTTT.

The chain couples TRBV25-1 to TRBJ1-1; 7 positions agree with TRBD1. The CDR3 has 14 amino acids. Germline V gives CDR1 MGHDK, CDR2 SYGVNS. V shed 4 bases, J shed 4 bases, and the junction held 6 bases outside the gene matches. The CDR3: CASSGPGQITEAFF. For the CDR3, the DNA is TGTGCCAGCAGTGGGCCGGGACAGATCACTGAAGCTTTCTTT.

This clone has a single count. CDR3 bases: TGTGCCAGCAGCCCAATTCCTGGGGGGACAGGGGGCACGAGGATGGCTTTCTTT. The encoded protein is CASSPIPGGTGGTRMAFF. This chain joins TRBV14 and TRBJ1-1; 12 positions agree with TRBD1. With V trimmed by 4 bases and J by 11 bases, 20 bases remained unmatched. Germline V gene lookup returns CDR1 SGHDN and CDR2 FVKESK. This CDR3 is 18 amino acids long.

The chain uses TRBV27 and TRBJ2-1, with a weak D call TRBD1 (6 bases). The CDR3 runs 13 residues. Per germline, CDR1 MNHEY and CDR2 SMNVEV (reference sequence). V lost 2 bases, J lost 5 bases, and 7 bases lay in between. As DNA, the CDR3 is TGTGCCAGCAGTTTAGACAGGAACAATGAGCAGTTCTTC. This gives the protein CASSLDRNNEQFF.

The chain couples TRBV15 to TRBJ2-7; the D gene is possibly TRBD1 (5 bases). The CDR3 contains 12 residues. In germline, CDR1 is LNHNV, CDR2 YYDKDF (reference sequence). V lost 5 bases and J 6 bases, leaving 11 bases between the germline ends. The CDR3 sequence is CATSGVGAEQYF. In DNA form, the CDR3 reads TGTGCCACCAGCGGGGTTGGGGCCGAGCAGTACTTC.

J is TRBJ2-2 and V is TRBV13, with 10 bases identical to TRBD2. Looked up from germline, CDR1 is PRHDT and CDR2 is FYEKMQ (reference sequence). The CDR3 has 19 residues. Trimming removed 5 bases from V and 0 bases from J; junction bases left unmatched: 12. The DNA for the CDR3 is TGTGCCAGCAGCCCCCTAGGACTAGCGGCTCGACCGAACACCGGGGAGCTGTTTTTT. It yields the protein CASSPLGLAARPNTGELFF.